One sample yielded the 20 T cell receptor beta chains listed below, sequenced in a study of preoperative IRX-2 immunotherapy in early breast cancer. Assay: immunoSEQ multiplex PCR; the TCRdb copy retains only in-frame clones and omits some. The sample includes over 30,000 clones, roughly 86% of them seen just once. Described treatment: preoperative locoregional IRX-2 cytokine immunotherapy. This specimen was tumor tissue, taken after IRX-2 immunotherapy. Receptors were obtained from a human donor with breast cancer.

The count of this clone is one. The chain uses TRBV6-8 and TRBJ1-3; 7 bases align to TRBD1. Germline CDR1 and CDR2: MNHGY and SAAAGT. V lost 6 bases to trimming and J lost 2 bases; unmatched junction nucleotides: 4. This CDR3 contains 14 residues. Here the CDR3 reads CASRKGAPGNTIYF. As DNA, the CDR3 is TGTGCCAGCAGAAAGGGGGCGCCTGGAAACACCATATATTTT.

V and J are TRBV6-8 and TRBJ1-2, with TRBD1 identical over 8 bases. The CDR3 runs 13 residues. V shed 6 bases, J shed 8 bases, and the junction held 8 bases outside the gene matches. Germline CDR1 reads MNHGY; CDR2 reads SAAAGT. The CDR3 coding sequence is TGTGCCAGCAGGGAGACAGGGGTAGAGGGCTACACCTTC. The encoded protein is CASRETGVEGYTF.

The chain joins TRBV6-8 to TRBJ2-1, with TRBD1 as a possible D gene (6 bases). With 2 bases removed from V and 9 bases from J, the gap between germline ends came to 11 bases. In germline, CDR1 is MNHGY, CDR2 SAAAGT. This CDR3 region has 13 residues. CDR3 DNA sequence: TGTGCCAGCAGTTACAGGGGGTGGCCTGAGCAGTTCTTC. Translating it yields CASSYRGWPEQFF.

The CDR3 DNA sequence: TGTGCCAGCAGTTACTCGAACACTCCGTCCTACGAGCAGTACGTC. Protein product: CASSYSNTPSYEQYV. This chain joins TRBV6-8 and TRBJ2-7; D not certain. Trimming removed 0 bases from V and 1 base from J, with 10 bases in between. Germline lookup yields CDR1 MNHGY and CDR2 SAAAGT. This CDR3 is 15 amino acids long.

The chain links TRBV11-3 to TRBJ2-5; D not certain. The CDR3 has 14 residues. Between the trimmed V and J ends, which lost 2 bases and 5 bases, there was a span of 12 bases. The germline gives CDR1 SGHNT, CDR2 YENEEA. The CDR3 loop is CASSLRAVGETQYF. In DNA form, the CDR3 reads TGTGCCAGCAGCTTACGAGCTGTAGGGGAGACCCAGTACTTC. Full variable domain (outside the CDR3, taken from reference TRBV11-3 and TRBJ2-5): EAGVVQSPRYKIIEKKQPVAFWCNPISGHNTLYWYLQNLGQGPELLIRYENEEAVDDSQLPKDRFSAERLKGVDSTLKIQPAELGDSAVYLCASSLRAVGETQYFGPGTRLLVL.

The chain has TRBV29-1 and TRBJ2-2; possible D gene TRBD2, 5 bases. Germline lookup yields CDR1 SQVTM and CDR2 ANQGSEA. V was trimmed by 6 bases and J by 6 bases, leaving 11 bases between them. CDR3 length: 12 amino acids. The CDR3 DNA reads TGCAGCGTGGAGGACCTTTCCGGGGAGCTGTTTTTT. Translating gives CSVEDLSGELFF.

The J gene is TRBJ1-1, the V gene TRBV6-8; 10 bases match TRBD1. Per the germline V gene, CDR1 is MNHGY and CDR2 is SAAAGT. The CDR3 runs 14 residues. V dropped 10 bases and J dropped 1; count of bases not matched to a gene: 6. This CDR3 reads CAISRQGANTEAFF. DNA for the CDR3: TGTGCCATCAGCCGACAGGGGGCGAACACTGAAGCTTTCTTT.

This chain links TRBV18 with TRBJ1-5; D is possibly TRBD1 (5 bases). The germline gives CDR1 KGHSH, CDR2 LQKENI. Trimming took off 6 bases at V and 6 bases at J, with 15 bases between the two ends. The CDR3 spans 14 residues. Written as DNA, the CDR3 is TGTGCCAGCTCCCCTGACAGTATCGGTCAGCCCCAGCATTTT. This encodes CASSPDSIGQPQHF.

The chain employs TRBV11-3 and TRBJ2-7; the match to TRBD1 covers 8 bases. Losses at the gene ends were 7 bases for V and 0 bases for J; bases not matched to a gene: 11. Germline V gene sequence: CDR1 SGHNT, CDR2 YENEEA. The CDR3 extends over 16 amino acids. CDR3 coding DNA: TGTGCCAGCACCCCCTCGTACGGACAGGGCTCCTACGAGCAGTACTTC. This encodes CASTPSYGQGSYEQYF.

The chain combines TRBV7-1 with TRBJ1-1; 9 nucleotides align to TRBD1. TRBV7-1 is flagged as an ORF with uncertain function. Trimming took 5 bases from V and 4 from J; bases not matched to a gene: 8. This CDR3 has 15 residues. The CDR3 DNA reads as TGTGCCAGCAGCCTCCGGGACAGGGCGCGCACTGAAGCTTTCTTT. It is translated as CASSLRDRARTEAFF.

In its sample, this clone was seen a few times. The V call is TRBV11-3, the J call TRBJ1-1; no clear D. Per the germline V gene, CDR1 is SGHNT and CDR2 is YENEEA. V lost 5 bases and J 4 bases, leaving 17 bases between the germline ends. The CDR3 totals 15 residues. CDR3 sequence (DNA): TGTGCCAGCAGCCCCGGTGGGTATGCGAGCACTGAAGCTTTCTTT. This gives the protein CASSPGGYASTEAFF.

The chain combines TRBV6-8 with TRBJ1-1; 8 bases line up with TRBD1. V trimming: 6 bases; J trimming: 0 bases; junction bases outside the gene matches: 12. Germline-derived CDR1 and CDR2 are MNHGY and SAAAGT. This CDR3 region has 17 residues. CDR3 nucleotides: TGTGCCAGCAGATATCAGGGGGCCTACAACATGAACACTGAAGCTTTCTTT. Protein product: CASRYQGAYNMNTEAFF.

This sequence joins TRBV11-3 and TRBJ2-2; 10 nucleotides line up with TRBD1. This CDR3 comprises 14 residues. The J segment lost 6 bases and the V segment lost 5 bases, leaving 3 bases of the junction unmatched. Germline assignment: CDR1 SGHNT and CDR2 YENEEA. Written as DNA, the CDR3 is TGTGCCAGCAGCAAGGACAGGGGGGCCGGGGAGCTGTTTTTT. It translates to CASSKDRGAGELFF. Variable domain in full (rest from reference TRBV11-3 and TRBJ2-2): EAGVVQSPRYKIIEKKQPVAFWCNPISGHNTLYWYLQNLGQGPELLIRYENEEAVDDSQLPKDRFSAERLKGVDSTLKIQPAELGDSAVYLCASSKDRGAGELFFGEGSRLTVL.

This sequence joins TRBV11-3 and TRBJ1-1; TRBD1 is a possible D gene (6 bases). The CDR3 runs to 15 residues. The ends were cut back, 5 bases at V and 0 bases at J, with 13 bases in the middle. Germline loops: CDR1 SGHNT, CDR2 YENEEA. The CDR3 region is CASSPSDRLNTEAFF. The DNA for the CDR3 is TGTGCCAGCAGCCCATCGGACAGATTGAACACTGAAGCTTTCTTT.

This sequence joins TRBV7-1 and TRBJ1-1; perhaps TRBD1 as D (5 bases). TRBV7-1 has ORF status, its function being uncertain. V shed 5 bases and J shed 1 base, with 11 bases lying between them. CDR3 size: 14 residues. The DNA for the CDR3 is TGTGCCAGCAGCCTGACGGGACCGAACACTGAAGCTTTCTTT. Its translation is CASSLTGPNTEAFF.

The chain employs TRBV5-1 and TRBJ2-1; D is tentatively TRBD1 or TRBD2 (6 bases each). The V and J ends lost 2 bases and 6 bases respectively, with 12 bases between them. The CDR3 is made up of 14 amino acids. Germline-derived CDR1 and CDR2 are SGHRS and YFSETQ. Here the CDR3 reads CASSLGGIGNEQFF. The DNA of the CDR3 is TGCGCCAGCAGCTTAGGGGGGATTGGCAATGAGCAGTTCTTC.

V usage is TRBV7-1 and J usage is TRBJ2-7; no reliable D call. TRBV7-1 is flagged as an ORF with uncertain function. This CDR3 has 13 residues. V lost 7 bases and J lost 3, with 13 bases in between. The CDR3 here is CASTSNLRYEQYF. The CDR3 DNA reads TGTGCCAGCACCTCCAACCTTCGCTACGAGCAGTACTTC.

The chain recombines TRBV6-8 with TRBJ2-7; D gene uncertain. Germline CDR1 is MNHGY and CDR2 is SAAAGT. Trimming took 4 bases from V and 3 from J, leaving 7 bases between them. The CDR3 runs to 12 residues. CDR3: CASSSTGYEQYF. The CDR3 coding sequence is TGTGCCAGCAGTTCGACGGGCTACGAGCAGTACTTC.

This clone came up once. The rearrangement links TRBV19 to TRBJ1-2, with D possibly matching TRBD1 (5 bases). This CDR3 has 14 residues. CDR1 and CDR2 from the germline V gene are LNHDA and SQIVND (reference sequence). With 3 bases removed from V and 6 bases from J, the gap between germline ends came to 14 bases. The CDR3 here is CASSITGRAHGYTF. CDR3 DNA: TGTGCCAGTAGTATTACCGGCAGGGCCCATGGCTACACCTTC.

The chain couples TRBV11-3 to TRBJ2-5; TRBD2 agrees at 10 bases. The CDR3 has 16 residues. Trimming removed 1 base from V and 5 bases from J; junction bases left unmatched: 7. CDR1 and CDR2 from the germline V gene are SGHNT and YENEEA. CDR3 DNA: TGTGCCAGCAGCTTAGGGCTAGCGGGGGCAGGCGAGACCCAGTACTTC. Protein product: CASSLGLAGAGETQYF. Variable domain in full (rest from reference TRBV11-3 and TRBJ2-5): EAGVVQSPRYKIIEKKQPVAFWCNPISGHNTLYWYLQNLGQGPELLIRYENEEAVDDSQLPKDRFSAERLKGVDSTLKIQPAELGDSAVYLCASSLGLAGAGETQYFGPGTRLLVL.